Shown below are 12 T cell receptor beta chains from a single sample sequenced in a study of blood T cell repertoires in COVID-19. TCRdb's copy holds only in-frame clones and misses some; the assay was immunoSEQ multiplex PCR. The table includes about 220,000 clones, approximately 86% detected once. Material: peripheral blood. The receptors stem from a woman at least 80 years old with acute or convalescent COVID-19.

The rearrangement joins TRBV2 to TRBJ1-5; 7 bases match TRBD1. The CDR3 is 14 amino acids. With 6 bases clipped from V and 4 bases from J, the junction kept 6 bases outside the gene matches. Germline assignment: CDR1 SNHLY and CDR2 FYNNEI. The CDR3 DNA reads TGTGCCAGCAGGAGGGACAGCGCAAATCAGCCCCAGCATTTT. It yields the protein CASRRDSANQPQHF.

The V call is TRBV6-5, the J call TRBJ2-7; D is perhaps TRBD1 (6 bases). The CDR3 length is 14 residues. The germline V gene has CDR1 MNHEY and CDR2 SVGAGI. The V gene lost 0 bases and the J gene lost 6 bases, with 12 bases spanning the gap. CDR3 sequence: CASSYSTQGTEQYF. The CDR3 coding sequence is TGTGCCAGCAGTTACTCCACTCAGGGGACCGAGCAGTACTTC.

This sequence joins TRBV6-1 and TRBJ1-5; 9 positions agree with TRBD1. The CDR3 has 15 residues. Germline CDR1 reads MNHNS; CDR2 reads SASEGT. V lost 7 bases and J lost 1; bases outside the gene matches: 5. DNA for the CDR3: TGTGCCAGCACTCTGGACAGGGGAAGCAATCAGCCCCAGCATTTT. Protein: CASTLDRGSNQPQHF.

This clone was seen once. This chain joins TRBV5-5 and TRBJ1-6, with TRBD1 matching over 8 bases. The CDR3 runs to 16 residues. Germline V lookup: CDR1 SGHKS, CDR2 YYEKEE (reference sequence). Losses at the gene ends were 1 base for V and 7 bases for J; bases not matched to a gene: 7. This CDR3 reads CASSLTRRDRNSPLHF. The CDR3 nucleotides are TGTGCCAGCAGCTTGACGAGGCGGGACAGGAATTCACCCCTCCACTTT.

The chain couples TRBV11-2 to TRBJ2-1; TRBD2 might be the D (7 bases). This CDR3 comprises 15 residues. CDR1 SGHAT and CDR2 FQNNGV come from the germline V gene. V was clipped by 5 bases and J by 10 bases, with 21 bases between them. CDR3 protein: CASSASGGAWAEQFF. CDR3 nucleotide sequence: TGTGCCAGCAGCGCCTCTGGGGGGGCGTGGGCCGAGCAGTTCTTC.

The genes are TRBV7-2 and TRBJ1-2; D remains unclear. The V end was cut by 5 bases, the J end by 7 bases, with 17 bases between. Germline values: CDR1 SGHTA, CDR2 FQGNSA. The CDR3 spans 14 residues. The CDR3 DNA reads TGTGCCAGCAGCCCCGGCCGCGGGGAGGGTGGCTACACCTTC. Its protein product is CASSPGRGEGGYTF.

The table lists this clone with a few counts. V is TRBV28 and J is TRBJ1-2; 9 positions agree with TRBD1. After removal of 5 bases from V and 4 bases from J, the junction contained 14 bases not matched to a gene. Germline V gene lookup returns CDR1 MDHEN and CDR2 SYDVKM. The CDR3 spans 17 residues. The CDR3 DNA reads as TGTGCCAGCAGTCTTATGGTAGGGACAGGGACAGGCTATGGCTACACCTTC. Residues: CASSLMVGTGTGYGYTF.

Written as DNA, the CDR3 is TGCGCCAGCAGCTTGGACCCAGGGAAAAACACTGAAGCTTTCTTT. Residues: CASSLDPGKNTEAFF. The chain links TRBV5-1 to TRBJ1-1; perhaps TRBD1 as D (5 bases). Deletions cut 0 bases from V and 2 bases from J, with 11 bases between. The CDR3 is 15 residues long. Germline CDR1 is SGHRS and CDR2 is YFSETQ.

The V and J genes are TRBV2 and TRBJ1-2, with TRBD1 identical over 8 bases. The CDR3 covers 19 residues. V gave up 5 bases and J gave up 0 bases; unmatched junction bases: 17. Germline V gives CDR1 SNHLY, CDR2 FYNNEI. DNA of the CDR3: TGTGCCAGCAGTCTCAGACCTGGACAGGGAAATTCGGCTAACTATGGCTACACCTTC. Translating gives CASSLRPGQGNSANYGYTF.

This clone is a singleton in its sample. J is TRBJ2-1 and V is TRBV13, with a weak D call TRBD1 (6 bases). The CDR3 covers 12 residues. V was cut by 10 bases and J by 5 bases, with 12 bases left in between. CDR1 PRHDT and CDR2 FYEKMQ come from the germline V gene (reference sequence). CDR3 protein: CATGRGNNEQFF. The DNA of the CDR3 is TGTGCCACCGGTAGGGGGAACAATGAGCAGTTCTTC.

The J gene is TRBJ1-5, the V gene TRBV30; D is ambiguous. Germline CDR1 GTSNPN, CDR2 SVGIG (reference sequence). CDR3 length equals 13 residues. V shed 2 bases and J shed 5 bases, with 10 bases lying between them. This chain's CDR3 is CAWSIGRDQPQHF. The CDR3 DNA follows: TGTGCCTGGAGTATCGGGAGGGATCAGCCCCAGCATTTT.

The chain is built from TRBV12-3 or TRBV12-4 and TRBJ1-6; TRBD1 matches 7 bases. CDR3 length: 13 residues. J gave up 10 bases and V 6 bases, and 6 bases lay outside the gene matches. This chain's CDR3 is CASSPTGQSPLHF. The DNA of the CDR3 is TGTGCCAGCAGCCCGACAGGGCAATCACCCCTCCACTTT.